The 7 T cell receptor beta chains given below trace back to one sample, sequenced in a study of cytomegalovirus exposure and HLA in healthy donors. 60 Vbeta and 13 Jbeta primers were used in PCR. Using immunoSEQ multiplex PCR, the repertoire was profiled, and TCRdb retains in-frame clones only, with some absent. In the table there are 85,000 to 120,000 clones, around 76% of which are singletons. The sample taken for sequencing was PBMCs. The receptors stem from a woman aged 45-59 years in good health and CMV-seropositive.

The chain uses TRBV9 and TRBJ1-6; 7 bases are a match to TRBD1. V was clipped by 3 bases and J by 7 bases; unmatched bases: 10. The V gene's germline CDR1 is SGDLS and CDR2 YYNGEE. CDR3 length equals 16 residues. CDR3 amino acids: CASSATGTAKNSPLHF. The CDR3 nucleotides read TGTGCCAGCAGCGCCACCGGGACAGCTAAAAATTCACCCCTCCACTTT.

This clone has only a few counts. V usage is TRBV4-3 and J usage is TRBJ1-1, with D tentatively TRBD1 (5 bases). Germline CDR1 LGHNA, CDR2 YSLEER. The CDR3 runs 15 residues. Trimming stripped 0 bases from V and 5 bases from J, with 13 bases between. The CDR3 spells CASSQDSGYSTEAFF. CDR3 coding DNA: TGCGCCAGCAGCCAAGACTCAGGGTATTCGACTGAAGCTTTCTTT.

The J gene is TRBJ1-1, the V gene TRBV25-1, with D perhaps TRBD1 (6 bases). CDR3 length equals 14 residues. Trimming took off 5 bases at V and 2 bases at J, with 12 bases between the two ends. Germline loops: CDR1 MGHDK, CDR2 SYGVNS. CDR3 protein: CASSPGHLNTEAFF. The CDR3 nucleotides read TGTGCCAGCAGTCCGGGACACTTAAACACTGAAGCTTTCTTT. The variable domain in full, with the rest retrieved from reference TRBV25-1 and TRBJ1-1, is EADIYQTPRYLVIGTGKKITLECSQTMGHDKMYWYQQDPGMELHLIHYSYGVNSTEKGDLSSESTVSRIRTEHFPLTLESARPSHTSQYLCASSPGHLNTEAFFGQGTRLTVV.

The chain carries TRBV6-5 and TRBJ2-7; D is ambiguous. The CDR3 loop spans 13 amino acids. V was pared by 4 bases and J by 4 bases, with 11 bases between. Germline V gene lookup returns CDR1 MNHEY and CDR2 SVGAGI. CDR3 sequence (DNA): TGTGCCAGCAGTTTTTATTCAGGTTACGAGCAGTACTTC. As protein: CASSFYSGYEQYF.

This chain joins TRBV18 and TRBJ2-1, with 11 bases identical to TRBD2. The germline V gene has CDR1 KGHSH and CDR2 LQKENI. With V trimmed by 2 bases and J by 2 bases, 5 bases remained unmatched. The CDR3 sequence is 17 residues long. The CDR3 region has the DNA TGTGCCAGCTCACCAGTAGCGGGGGGGCTCACCTACAATGAGCAGTTCTTC. Its translation: CASSPVAGGLTYNEQFF.

This sequence joins TRBV7-2 and TRBJ2-7; D uncertain. Trimming shortened V by 5 bases and J by 6 bases, and 20 bases separated the two germline ends. The CDR3 runs 15 residues. Germline lookup yields CDR1 SGHTA and CDR2 FQGNSA. CDR3 region: CASSTIAMLRAEQYF. For the CDR3, the DNA is TGTGCCAGCAGCACCATAGCCATGTTGAGAGCCGAGCAGTACTTC.

This chain connects TRBV15 to TRBJ1-1, with 11 bases that match TRBD1. CDR3 length: 16 amino acids. Germline-derived CDR1 and CDR2 are LNHNV and YYDKDF (reference sequence). The J segment lost 1 base and the V segment lost 1 base, leaving 2 bases of the junction unmatched. The CDR3 sequence is CATSRGTGGKNTEAFF. DNA for the CDR3: TGTGCCACCAGCAGAGGGACAGGGGGCAAGAACACTGAAGCTTTCTTT.